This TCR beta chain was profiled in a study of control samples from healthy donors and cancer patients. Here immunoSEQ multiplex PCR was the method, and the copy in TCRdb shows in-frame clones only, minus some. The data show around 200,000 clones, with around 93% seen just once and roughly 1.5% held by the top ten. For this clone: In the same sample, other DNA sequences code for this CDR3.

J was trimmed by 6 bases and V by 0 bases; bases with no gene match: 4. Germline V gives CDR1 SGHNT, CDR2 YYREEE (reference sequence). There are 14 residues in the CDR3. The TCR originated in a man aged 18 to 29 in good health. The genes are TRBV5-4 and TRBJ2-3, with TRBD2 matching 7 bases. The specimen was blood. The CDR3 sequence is CASSLGGGADTQYF. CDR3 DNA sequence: TGTGCCAGCAGCTTGGGGGGGGGAGCCGATACGCAGTATTTT.